These 30 T cell receptor beta chains originate from one sample sequenced in a study of cytomegalovirus exposure and HLA in healthy donors. Use of 60 Vbeta and 13 Jbeta primers characterized the PCR. TCRdb's copy holds only in-frame clones and misses some; the assay was immunoSEQ multiplex PCR. In the table there are 180,000 or so clones, about three quarters of which are singletons. The source material was PBMCs. All receptors derive from a woman aged 60-75 years in good health and CMV-seropositive.

The chain couples TRBV5-6 to TRBJ2-3, with 11 bases identical to TRBD2. Germline V gene sequence: CDR1 SGHDT, CDR2 YYEEEE. V lost 3 bases to trimming and J lost 7 bases; unmatched junction nucleotides: 7. The CDR3 runs to 15 residues. CDR3 bases: TGTGCCAGCAGCTGGGAAGGGACTAGCGGAAATACGCAGTATTTT. Translated, it gives CASSWEGTSGNTQYF.

The J gene is TRBJ2-2, the V gene TRBV5-5; a possible D gene is TRBD2 (5 bases). Germline CDR1 and CDR2: SGHKS and YYEKEE (reference sequence). The CDR3 is 16 amino acids. The V and J ends lost 0 bases and 1 base respectively, with 10 bases between them. The DNA for the CDR3 is TGTGCCAGCAGCTTGGGGCTAGCTTTGAACACCGGGGAGCTGTTTTTT. This sequence encodes CASSLGLALNTGELFF.

V and J are TRBV6-1 and TRBJ1-2; tentative D call: TRBD1 (6 bases). Trimming stripped 3 bases from V and 7 bases from J, with 21 bases between. CDR1 is MNHNS, CDR2 SASEGT, per germline. This CDR3 is 16 amino acids long. DNA for the CDR3: TGTGCCAGCAGTGATCTATCCGGGACATCGGGGTTTGGCTACACCTTC. It is translated as CASSDLSGTSGFGYTF.

The V gene is TRBV18, the J gene TRBJ2-2, with D possibly matching TRBD1 (7 bases). This CDR3 has 16 residues. Deletions cut 4 bases from V and 4 bases from J, with 16 bases between. The germline V gene encodes CDR1 KGHSH and CDR2 LQKENI. CDR3 amino acids: CASSRPGQRATGELFF. In nucleotides, the CDR3 is TGTGCCAGCTCACGACCGGGACAGCGGGCCACCGGGGAGCTGTTTTTT.

V and J are TRBV19 and TRBJ2-6; the D gene is possibly TRBD2 (5 bases). This CDR3 comprises 15 residues. V dropped 5 bases and J dropped 2 bases, with 10 bases sitting between them. Looked up from germline, CDR1 is LNHDA and CDR2 is SQIVND (reference sequence). The CDR3 nucleotides read TGTGCCAGTAGTCTTCGGGGAACTGGGGCCAACGTCCTGACTTTC. Translation gives CASSLRGTGANVLTF.

In DNA form, the CDR3 reads TGCGCCAGCAGCTTGGCCGCGACAAACACCGGGGAGCTGTTTTTT. It translates to CASSLAATNTGELFF. The chain recombines TRBV5-1 with TRBJ2-2; D gene unclear. Germline values: CDR1 SGHRS, CDR2 YFSETQ. There are 15 residues in the CDR3. Trimming stripped 0 bases from V and 2 bases from J, with 8 bases between.

About this clone itself: The same CDR3 is also encoded by other DNA sequences in this sample. J is TRBJ1-5 and V is TRBV28; D is undetermined. Germline assignment: CDR1 MDHEN and CDR2 SYDVKM. The CDR3 totals 14 residues. The V end lost 4 bases, the J end lost 2 bases, and 9 bases lay between the germline ends. The CDR3 region has the DNA TGTGCCAGCAGTTCAGGCCAGGGCAATCAGCCCCAGCATTTT. Residues: CASSSGQGNQPQHF.

The CDR3 loop reads CASSKRELSYEQYF. In DNA, the CDR3 is TGTGCCAGCTCCAAGCGGGAATTATCCTACGAGCAGTACTTC. The genes are TRBV19 and TRBJ2-7; 7 nucleotides align to TRBD2. After removal of 9 bases from V and 1 base from J, the junction contained 9 bases not matched to a gene. CDR1 is LNHDA, CDR2 SQIVND, per germline (reference sequence). The CDR3 covers 14 residues.

This clone came up a few times. V gene TRBV6-5 combines with J gene TRBJ1-5, with 7 bases matching TRBD1. With V trimmed by 6 bases and J by 7 bases, 9 bases remained unmatched. The germline V gene encodes CDR1 MNHEY and CDR2 SVGAGI. This CDR3 comprises 14 residues. For the CDR3, the DNA is TGTGCCAGCAGAAACACAGGGGCAGGGCAGCCCCAGCATTTT. Translating gives CASRNTGAGQPQHF.

The chain carries TRBV2 and TRBJ2-5; possibly TRBD2 for D (6 bases). The CDR3 extends over 12 amino acids. Trimming pared 11 bases from V and 2 bases from J, leaving 12 bases between. CDR1 and CDR2 (germline): SNHLY, FYNNEI. The DNA for the CDR3 is TGTGCCGGGGGACTCCAACAAGAGACCCAGTACTTC. Translation: CAGGLQQETQYF.

The table lists this clone with a few counts. The chain links TRBV7-8 to TRBJ1-1; the match to TRBD1 covers 7 bases. The CDR3 is made up of 13 amino acids. V was clipped by 4 bases and J by 5 bases; unmatched bases: 4. Germline V gene data show CDR1 as SGHVS and CDR2 as FQNEAQ. The CDR3 here is CASSYTGVTEAFF. Written as DNA, the CDR3 is TGTGCCAGCAGCTATACAGGGGTTACTGAAGCTTTCTTT.

This chain links TRBV5-5 with TRBJ2-2; 7 bases match TRBD2. CDR1 is SGHKS and CDR2 is YYEKEE in the germline V gene (reference sequence). V trimming: 3 bases; J trimming: 0 bases; junction bases outside the gene matches: 5. CDR3 size: 16 residues. The CDR3 sequence: CASSWVGGANTGELFF. CDR3 coding DNA: TGTGCCAGCAGCTGGGTGGGGGGGGCGAACACCGGGGAGCTGTTTTTT.

The chain couples TRBV29-1 to TRBJ1-2, with TRBD1 identical over 9 bases. The CDR3 spans 14 residues. Germline-derived CDR1 and CDR2 are SQVTM and ANQGSEA. The V gene end was trimmed by 2 bases and the J gene end by 8 bases; junction bases not matched to a gene: 9. The CDR3 loop is CSVERLGQGGGYTF. The CDR3 nucleotides read TGCAGCGTTGAAAGGCTGGGACAGGGAGGAGGCTACACCTTC. The full variable domain, completed using reference TRBV29-1 and TRBJ1-2, is SAVISQKPSRDICQRGTSLTIQCQVDSQVTMMFWYRQQPGQSLTLIATANQGSEATYESGFVIDKFPISRPNLTFSTLTVSNMSPEDSSIYLCSVERLGQGGGYTFGSGTRLTVV.

Concerning this clone itself: The conserved closing phenylalanine or tryptophan is absent in this CDR3, likely reflecting a read error. In DNA, the CDR3 is TGTGCCAGCTCACCACCGGGTGGGCAGCCCCAGCATTCT. It encodes CASSPPGGQPQHS. This chain joins TRBV18 and TRBJ1-5; D is ambiguous. The length of the CDR3 is 13 residues. Germline CDR1 reads KGHSH; CDR2 reads LQKENI. V was shortened by 0 bases and J by 7 bases, with 7 bases between the two germline ends.

The J gene is TRBJ1-5, the V gene TRBV19; D is unresolved. The CDR3 extends over 15 amino acids. In germline, CDR1 is LNHDA, CDR2 SQIVND (reference sequence). Trimming shortened V by 3 bases and J by 0 bases, and 9 bases separated the two germline ends. The CDR3 region is CASSMDGNSNQPQHF. In DNA, the CDR3 is TGTGCCAGTAGTATGGACGGGAATAGCAATCAGCCCCAGCATTTT.

This clone has only a few counts. The chain has TRBV18 and TRBJ2-1, with 8 bases matching TRBD1. J was trimmed by 5 bases and V by 3 bases; bases with no gene match: 6. Germline lookup yields CDR1 KGHSH and CDR2 LQKENI. The CDR3 is 15 amino acids. The CDR3 region is CASSPLTGVHNEQFF. In DNA form, the CDR3 reads TGTGCCAGCTCACCGTTGACAGGGGTACACAATGAGCAGTTCTTC.

The chain employs TRBV6-4 and TRBJ2-1, with 9 bases lining up with TRBD1. The CDR3 totals 16 residues. Germline assignment: CDR1 MRHNA and CDR2 SNTAGT. V was clipped by 7 bases and J by 2 bases; unmatched bases: 9. The CDR3 sequence is CASIKAGQGPYNEQFF. Written as DNA, the CDR3 is TGTGCCAGCATTAAGGCGGGACAGGGTCCCTACAATGAGCAGTTCTTC.

This chain connects TRBV7-8 to TRBJ2-3, with TRBD1 identical over 7 bases. The CDR3 is 16 amino acids. Per germline, CDR1 SGHVS and CDR2 FQNEAQ. V lost 1 base, J lost 10 bases, and 14 bases stayed unmatched. This chain's CDR3 is CASSLELGKATGAQYF. The CDR3 region has the DNA TGTGCCAGCAGCTTAGAGCTGGGAAAGGCCACAGGGGCGCAGTATTTT.

J is TRBJ2-3 and V is TRBV28; possible D gene TRBD1, 5 bases. V shed 3 bases and J shed 4 bases, with 5 bases lying between them. Germline CDR1 is MDHEN and CDR2 is SYDVKM. This CDR3 region has 12 residues. CDR3 sequence: CASSLTADTQYF. The CDR3 DNA sequence: TGTGCCAGCAGTTTGACAGCAGATACGCAGTATTTT.

This chain uses TRBV5-1 with TRBJ1-4; 9 nucleotides agree with TRBD1. The V segment lost 6 bases and the J segment 5 bases; nucleotides outside the gene matches: 11. Germline V lookup: CDR1 SGHRS, CDR2 YFSETQ. This CDR3 is 16 amino acids long. The CDR3 coding sequence is TGCGCCAGCAAGGGACAGGTCGGGACAGGGAATGAAAAACTGTTTTTT. This sequence encodes CASKGQVGTGNEKLFF.

The chain recombines TRBV11-3 with TRBJ2-1; tentative D call: TRBD1 (6 bases). This CDR3 is 18 amino acids long. Germline V CDR1 and CDR2: SGHNT, YENEEA. Trimming stripped 4 bases from V and 5 bases from J, with 24 bases between. The CDR3 nucleotides are TGTGCCAGCAGCTCAACCGGCCCGGGGCAGGGGAATGACAATGAGCAGTTCTTC. Its translation is CASSSTGPGQGNDNEQFF. The full variable domain, in which reference TRBV11-3 and TRBJ2-1 provide the parts outside the CDR3, is EAGVVQSPRYKIIEKKQPVAFWCNPISGHNTLYWYLQNLGQGPELLIRYENEEAVDDSQLPKDRFSAERLKGVDSTLKIQPAELGDSAVYLCASSSTGPGQGNDNEQFFGPGTRLTVL.

The chain combines TRBV4-3 with TRBJ2-7; TRBD2 aligns across 8 bases. This CDR3 has 16 residues. The germline V gene encodes CDR1 LGHNA and CDR2 YSLEER. V was pared by 0 bases and J by 4 bases, with 8 bases of the junction left unmatched. The CDR3, as DNA: TGCGCCAGCAGCCAAGATCTCGGGGGGGTTATGTACGAGCAGTACTTC. It yields the protein CASSQDLGGVMYEQYF.

The rearrangement uses TRBV30 and TRBJ1-5; TRBD1 matches 8 bases. CDR1 and CDR2 from the germline V gene are GTSNPN and SVGIG (reference sequence). The J segment lost 6 bases and the V segment lost 8 bases, leaving 18 bases of the junction unmatched. CDR3 length: 16 amino acids. CDR3 coding DNA: TGTGCCAAAACCCGGACAGGGCGTAAGTACAGTCAGCCCCAGCATTTT. This gives the protein CAKTRTGRKYSQPQHF. The full variable domain, its missing parts supplied by reference TRBV30 and TRBJ1-5, is SQTIHQWPATLVQPVGSPLSLECTVEGTSNPNLYWYRQAAGRGLQLLFYSVGIGQISSEVPQNLSASRPQDRQFILSSKKLLLSDSGFYLCAKTRTGRKYSQPQHFGDGTRLSIL.

This chain connects TRBV4-2 to TRBJ2-6; 9 bases map to TRBD1. The V and J ends lost 4 bases and 1 base, in that order; junction bases with no gene match: 5. Germline CDR1 LGHNA, CDR2 YNFKEQ. The CDR3 loop spans 17 amino acids. CDR3 loop: CASSPGQGLSGANVLTF. CDR3 in DNA: TGTGCCAGCAGCCCGGGACAGGGCCTATCTGGGGCCAACGTCCTGACTTTC.

The chain has TRBV18 and TRBJ2-3, with TRBD2 identical over 10 bases. The junction had 4 bases not matched to a gene; V was cut back by 6 bases and J by 4 bases. This CDR3 has 14 amino acids. From germline, CDR1 is KGHSH and CDR2 LQKENI. The CDR3 here is CASSPLAGADTQYF. CDR3 bases: TGTGCCAGCTCGCCTCTAGCGGGAGCAGATACGCAGTATTTT.

The chain combines TRBV6-5 with TRBJ1-2, with 9 positions matching TRBD1. The CDR3 runs 15 residues. Looked up from germline, CDR1 is MNHEY and CDR2 is SVGAGI. V dropped 5 bases and J dropped 4; count of bases not matched to a gene: 8. Here the CDR3 DNA reads TGTGCCAGCAGTAGAGAGGGACAGGGTGGCTATGGCTACACCTTC. Its protein is CASSREGQGGYGYTF.

The chain uses TRBV2 and TRBJ2-7; TRBD2 aligns across 8 bases. V shed 6 bases and J 6 bases; nucleotides not matched to a gene: 16. Looked up from germline, CDR1 is SNHLY and CDR2 is FYNNEI. CDR3 size: 16 residues. CDR3 region: CASSPRDSAGGGEQYF. The CDR3 DNA sequence: TGTGCCAGCAGCCCCAGGGACTCCGCGGGAGGTGGCGAGCAGTACTTC.

The chain combines TRBV5-1 with TRBJ1-1; tentative D call: TRBD1 (6 bases). The CDR3 spans 16 residues. Germline loops: CDR1 SGHRS, CDR2 YFSETQ. Trimming took off 4 bases at V and 4 bases at J, with 20 bases between the two ends. The CDR3: CASSLDRNWDGTEAFF. For the CDR3, the DNA is TGCGCCAGCAGCCTAGACAGGAATTGGGACGGCACTGAAGCTTTCTTT.

The rearrangement joins TRBV19 to TRBJ2-2; a weak D match, TRBD2 (7 bases). From germline, CDR1 is LNHDA and CDR2 SQIVND (reference sequence). The CDR3 contains 15 residues. Trimming left V 3 bases short and J 5 bases short, with 13 bases between. The CDR3 here is CASSIAGAETGELFF. The CDR3 DNA reads as TGTGCCAGTAGTATTGCGGGGGCCGAAACCGGGGAGCTGTTTTTT. Full variable domain (rest looked up from reference TRBV19 and TRBJ2-2): DGGITQSPKYLFRKEGQNVTLSCEQNLNHDAMYWYRQDPGQGLRLIYYSQIVNDFQKGDIAEGYSVSREKKESFPLTVTSAQKNPTAFYLCASSIAGAETGELFFGEGSRLTVL.

The chain uses TRBV5-4 and TRBJ2-1; the match to TRBD2 covers 10 bases. CDR1 SGHNT and CDR2 YYREEE come from the germline V gene (reference sequence). V shed 0 bases and J 5 bases; nucleotides not matched to a gene: 2. CDR3 size: 15 residues. Written as DNA, the CDR3 is TGTGCCAGCAGCTTGGTACTAGCGGGGAACAATGAGCAGTTCTTC. Its protein product is CASSLVLAGNNEQFF.